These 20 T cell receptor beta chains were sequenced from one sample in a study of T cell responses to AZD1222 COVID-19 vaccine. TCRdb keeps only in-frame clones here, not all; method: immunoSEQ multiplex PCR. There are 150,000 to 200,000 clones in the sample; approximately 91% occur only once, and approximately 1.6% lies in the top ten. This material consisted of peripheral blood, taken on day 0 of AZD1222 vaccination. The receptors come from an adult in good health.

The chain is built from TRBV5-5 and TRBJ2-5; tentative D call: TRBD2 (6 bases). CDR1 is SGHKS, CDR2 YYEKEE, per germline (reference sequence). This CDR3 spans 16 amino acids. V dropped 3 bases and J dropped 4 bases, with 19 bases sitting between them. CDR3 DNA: TGTGCCAGCAGCTCTGTCGGTCTTGGGGGAGGAGAGACCCAGTACTTC. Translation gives CASSSVGLGGGETQYF.

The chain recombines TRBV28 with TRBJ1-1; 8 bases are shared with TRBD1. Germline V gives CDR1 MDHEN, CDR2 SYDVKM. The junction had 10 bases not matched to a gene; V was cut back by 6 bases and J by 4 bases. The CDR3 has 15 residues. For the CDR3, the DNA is TGTGCCAGCAGGACTCAGGGGGCTGGTGGCACTGAAGCTTTCTTT. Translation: CASRTQGAGGTEAFF.

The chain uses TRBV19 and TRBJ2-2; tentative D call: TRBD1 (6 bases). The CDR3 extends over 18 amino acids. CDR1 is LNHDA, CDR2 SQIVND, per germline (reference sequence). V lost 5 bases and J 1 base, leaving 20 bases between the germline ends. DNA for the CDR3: TGTGCCAGTAGTGTTAGGGGGACCCGCAGAGTGAACACCGGGGAGCTGTTTTTT. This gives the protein CASSVRGTRRVNTGELFF.

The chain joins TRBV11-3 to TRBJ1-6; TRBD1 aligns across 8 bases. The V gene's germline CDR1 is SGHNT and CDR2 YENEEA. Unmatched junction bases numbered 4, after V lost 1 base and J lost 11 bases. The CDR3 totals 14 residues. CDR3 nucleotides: TGTGCCAGCAGCTTAGGCGGACAGGGCGCACCCCTCCACTTT. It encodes CASSLGGQGAPLHF.

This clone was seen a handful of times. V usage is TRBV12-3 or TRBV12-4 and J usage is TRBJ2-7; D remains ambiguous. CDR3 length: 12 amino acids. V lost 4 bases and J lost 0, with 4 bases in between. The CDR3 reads CASSSSSYEQYV. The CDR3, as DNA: TGTGCCAGCAGTTCCAGCTCCTACGAGCAGTACGTC.

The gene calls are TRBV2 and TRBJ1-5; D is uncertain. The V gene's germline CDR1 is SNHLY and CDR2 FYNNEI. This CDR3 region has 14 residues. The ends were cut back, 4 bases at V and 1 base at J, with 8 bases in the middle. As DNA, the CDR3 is TGTGCCAGCAGTGCCGGTCACAGCAATCAGCCCCAGCATTTT. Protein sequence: CASSAGHSNQPQHF.

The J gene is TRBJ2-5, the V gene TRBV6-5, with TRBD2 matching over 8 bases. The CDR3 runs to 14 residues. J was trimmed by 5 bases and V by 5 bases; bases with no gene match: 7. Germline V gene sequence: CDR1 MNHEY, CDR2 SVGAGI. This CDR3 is CASSTSGPRETQYF. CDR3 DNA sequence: TGTGCCAGCAGTACTAGCGGCCCACGGGAGACCCAGTACTTC.

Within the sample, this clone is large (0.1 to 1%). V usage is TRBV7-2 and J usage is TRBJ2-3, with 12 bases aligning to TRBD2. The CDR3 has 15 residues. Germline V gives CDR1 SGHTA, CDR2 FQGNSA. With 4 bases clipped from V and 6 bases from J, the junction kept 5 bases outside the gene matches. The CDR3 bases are TGTGCCAGCAGCTCGACTAGCGGGAGCGGTGATACGCAGTATTTT. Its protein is CASSSTSGSGDTQYF.

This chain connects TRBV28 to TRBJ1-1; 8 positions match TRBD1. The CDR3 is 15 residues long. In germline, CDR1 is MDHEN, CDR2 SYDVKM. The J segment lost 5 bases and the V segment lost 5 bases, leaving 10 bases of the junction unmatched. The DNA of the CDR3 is TGTGCCAGCAGTCCCCCGGACAGGGCGCGAACTGAAGCTTTCTTT. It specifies CASSPPDRARTEAFF.

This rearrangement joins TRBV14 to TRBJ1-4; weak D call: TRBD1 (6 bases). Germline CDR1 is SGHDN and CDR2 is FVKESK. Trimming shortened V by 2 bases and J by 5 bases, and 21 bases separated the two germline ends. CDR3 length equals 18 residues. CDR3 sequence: CASSQRPRGAGLNEKLFF. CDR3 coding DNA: TGTGCCAGCAGCCAACGACCCAGGGGAGCGGGCTTGAATGAAAAACTGTTTTTT.

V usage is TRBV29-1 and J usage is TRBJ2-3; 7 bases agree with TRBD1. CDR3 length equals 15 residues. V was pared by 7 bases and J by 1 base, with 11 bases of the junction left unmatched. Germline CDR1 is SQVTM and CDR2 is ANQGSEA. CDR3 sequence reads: CSGGQLLGGTDTQYF. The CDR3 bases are TGCAGCGGGGGACAGCTTTTGGGTGGCACAGATACGCAGTATTTT.

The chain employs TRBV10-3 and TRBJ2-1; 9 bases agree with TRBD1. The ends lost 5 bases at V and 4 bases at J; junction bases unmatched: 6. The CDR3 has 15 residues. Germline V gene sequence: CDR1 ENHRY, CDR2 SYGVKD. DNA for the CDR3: TGTGCCATCAGTACACAGGGGGCCCCATACAATGAGCAGTTCTTC. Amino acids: CAISTQGAPYNEQFF.

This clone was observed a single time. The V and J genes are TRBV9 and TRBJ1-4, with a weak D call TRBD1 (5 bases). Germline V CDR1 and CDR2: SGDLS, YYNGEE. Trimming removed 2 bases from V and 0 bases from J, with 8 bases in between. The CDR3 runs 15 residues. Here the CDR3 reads CASSVGGSTNEKLFF. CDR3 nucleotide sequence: TGTGCCAGCAGCGTCGGGGGGTCAACTAATGAAAAACTGTTTTTT.

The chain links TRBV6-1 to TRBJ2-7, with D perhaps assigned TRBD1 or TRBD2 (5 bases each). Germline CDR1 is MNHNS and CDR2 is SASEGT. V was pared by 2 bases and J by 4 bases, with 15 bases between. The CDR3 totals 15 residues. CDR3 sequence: CASSETGTGRYEQYV. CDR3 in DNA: TGTGCCAGCAGTGAAACCGGGACCGGAAGATACGAGCAGTACGTC.

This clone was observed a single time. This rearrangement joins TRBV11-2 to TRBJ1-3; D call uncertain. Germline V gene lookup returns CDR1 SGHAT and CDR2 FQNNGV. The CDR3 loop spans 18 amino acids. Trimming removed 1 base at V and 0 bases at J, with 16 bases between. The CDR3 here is CASSLGPLRGNSGNTIYF. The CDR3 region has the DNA TGTGCCAGCAGCTTAGGGCCCCTCCGGGGTAACTCTGGAAACACCATATATTTT.

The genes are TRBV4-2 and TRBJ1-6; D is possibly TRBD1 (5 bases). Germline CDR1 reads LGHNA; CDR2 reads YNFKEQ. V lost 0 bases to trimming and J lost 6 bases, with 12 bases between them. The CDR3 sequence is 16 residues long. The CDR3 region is CASSQDPGTVNSPLHF. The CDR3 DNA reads TGTGCCAGCAGCCAAGATCCCGGGACGGTTAATTCACCCCTCCACTTT.

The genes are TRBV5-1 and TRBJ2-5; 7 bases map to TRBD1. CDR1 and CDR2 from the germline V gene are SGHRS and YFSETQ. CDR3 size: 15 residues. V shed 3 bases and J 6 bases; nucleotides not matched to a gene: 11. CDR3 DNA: TGCGCCAGCAGCTCCGAGGGGGCGGTCGGCAAGACCCAGTACTTC. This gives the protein CASSSEGAVGKTQYF. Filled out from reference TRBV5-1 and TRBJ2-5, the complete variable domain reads KAGVTQTPRYLIKTRGQQVTLSCSPISGHRSVSWYQQTPGQGLQFLFEYFSETQRNKGNFPGRFSGRQFSNSRSEMNVSTLELGDSALYLCASSSEGAVGKTQYFGPGTRLLVL.

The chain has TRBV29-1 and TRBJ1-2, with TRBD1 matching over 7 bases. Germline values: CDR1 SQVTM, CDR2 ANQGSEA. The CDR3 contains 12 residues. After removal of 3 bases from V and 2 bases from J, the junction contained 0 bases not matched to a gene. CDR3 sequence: CSVEGQNYGYTF. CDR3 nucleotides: TGCAGCGTTGAGGGACAGAACTATGGCTACACCTTC.

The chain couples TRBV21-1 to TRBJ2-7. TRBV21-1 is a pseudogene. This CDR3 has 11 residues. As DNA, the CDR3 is TGTGCCACCCGATGGGGCTACGAGCAGTACTTC. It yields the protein CATRWGYEQYF.

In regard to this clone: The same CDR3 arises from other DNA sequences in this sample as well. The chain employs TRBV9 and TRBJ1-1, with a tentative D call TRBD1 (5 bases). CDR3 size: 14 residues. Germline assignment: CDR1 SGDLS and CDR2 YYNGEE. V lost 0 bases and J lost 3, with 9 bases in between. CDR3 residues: CASSVAGRDTEAFF. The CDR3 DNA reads TGTGCCAGCAGCGTAGCCGGCAGGGACACTGAAGCTTTCTTT.